This record looks at one T cell receptor (beta chain) sequence and its context. The target of this receptor is not known. No base-level quality is on record; no much larger clone is a single base apart. The library was built by means of the immunoSEQ multiplex PCR assay. Rearranged TCR beta chain sequences were amplified with the hsTCRB Kit following the manufacturer's protocol. TCRB libraries were sequenced on an Illumina MiSeq. Per the original workflow: The proprietary platform of the kit vendor was used for demultiplexing, trimming and gene mapping. What TCRdb holds here is the immuneACCESS table cut down to in-frame rearrangements. Part of the clones is not present; checked against another copy, under half of the missing clones reflect an unresolved V gene, and the others are unexplained. That table is the source of V, J and clone size, and D and trimming were worked out from the DNA. The sample profile shows some 87,000 clones; 80% of them were found once. Approximately 7.6% of the sample goes to the ten largest clones.

CDR1 is given as KGHSH and CDR2 as LQKENI, both from the germline V gene. V was cut back by 6 bases and J by 0 bases, leaving a gap of 8 bases between them. Counted from cysteine to phenylalanine, this CDR3 has 14 amino acids. Here the CDR3 DNA is all that survives: 42 bases in frame from base 1. The sample's time point label, decoded: baseline, week 1 (first vaccination visit). The treatment or condition label on this specimen signifies: pre-vaccination baseline after standard-of-care therapy. All donors had newly diagnosed IDH1-mutant astrocytomas of WHO grade 3 or 4 that showed loss of nuclear ATRX. The samples were drawn from NOA16, a multicentre, single-arm, open-label phase I trial in Germany that tested a mutant IDH1 peptide vaccine in humans for the first time. For immunogenicity testing, the blood drawn at visit V03 was used as the baseline sample. Genomic DNA for TCRB sequencing was extracted from EDTA blood using the DNeasy Blood and Tissue Kit.

The data belong to a study of a mutant IDH1 vaccine in newly diagnosed glioma (dated by TCRdb to the early 2020s). About the investigation overall: The 32 treated patients were approximately 60% male and around 40% female, with a mean age of roughly 40 years. Longitudinal TCRB deep sequencing was performed for about two dozen treated patients wherever samples were available for exploratory analyses. Prior to enrollment, patients had been given standard therapy consisting of radiotherapy alone, temozolomide alone, or radiochemotherapy with temozolomide, with the combination given to most patients. Six visits were used for peripheral blood collection: V03 (baseline), V05, V07, V10, V12 and V13. What the authors observed across the whole study: Pseudoprogression seemed to be unrelated to changes in the top peripheral T cell clonotypes found by TCRB sequencing. Selection of PBMC samples for TCRB deep sequencing was based on availability. Vaccine-induced immune responses across multiple MHC alleles were detected in roughly 94% of patients. The authors stated that sample limitations prevented analyses of patient blood samples from being reproduced.

The clonotype comes from a man in his forties or fifties with glioma. The rearranged chain carries TRBV18 and TRBJ2-2, with the D gene tentatively TRBD1 or TRBD2, based on 5 matching bases in each. The sequences come from PBMCs, collected from a glioma patient treated with radiotherapy, temozolomide or both. At the DNA level, the sequence is TGTGCCAGCTCGCCGGGACCGAACACCGGGGAGCTGTTTTTT. It translates as CASSPGPNTGELFF. Beyond the CDR3, the reference TRBV18 and TRBJ2-2 genes provide the residues; the full variable domain reads: NAGVMQNPRHLVRRRGQEARLRCSPMKGHSHVYWYRQLPEEGLKFMVYLQKENIIDESGMPKERFSAEFPKEGPSILRIQQVVRGDSAAYFCASSPGPNTGELFFGEGSRLTVL.